The 7 T cell receptor beta chains presented below share a single source sample, sequenced in a study of Graves' ophthalmopathy and Graves' hyperthyroidism. Amplified material comprised TCR beta CDR3 regions derived from RNA transcripts. Following a first-round RT-PCR that used HTBI primers, a second-round multiplex PCR was carried out. One entry per CDR3 protein results from TCRdb running MiXCR on the multiplex PCR reads. The repertoire holds about 740,000 distinct CDR3 sequences, with roughly 40% as singletons. Source material: peripheral blood. These receptors originate from an adult man with Graves' ophthalmopathy.

This clonotype was observed at least ten times. The rearrangement joins TRBV10-3 to TRBJ2-2; perhaps TRBD1 as D (6 bases). V was trimmed by 3 bases and J by 4 bases, leaving 9 bases between them. This CDR3 has 14 residues. Germline CDR1 and CDR2: ENHRY and SYGVKD. The CDR3 sequence: CAISEGRGTGELFF. The CDR3 nucleotides are TGTGCCATCAGTGAAGGCAGGGGCACCGGGGAGCTGTTTTTT.

In the case of this clonotype: One end of the junction fails to match germline, which may point to a read error. The CDR3: CASSQRDRGPYGYTF. DNA of the CDR3: TGCGCCAGCAGCCAACGGGACAGGGGGCCCTATGGCTACACCTTC. The chain uses TRBV7-2 and TRBJ1-2, with TRBD1 identical over 12 bases. Germline V lookup: CDR1 SGHTA, CDR2 FQGNSA. This CDR3 spans 15 amino acids.

V usage is TRBV11-2 and J usage is TRBJ1-3, with D possibly TRBD1 on 5 matching bases. Trimming stripped 5 bases from V and 2 bases from J, with 13 bases between. This CDR3 spans 15 amino acids. Germline V gene sequence: CDR1 SGHAT, CDR2 FQNNGV. CDR3 amino acids: CASSRGGLAGNTIYF. In nucleotides, the CDR3 is TGTGCCAGCAGCCGGGGGGGTCTAGCTGGAAACACCATATATTTT.

The gene calls are TRBV9 and TRBJ1-2; 11 bases line up with TRBD1. The germline V gene encodes CDR1 SGDLS and CDR2 YYNGEE. CDR3 length: 13 residues. The CDR3 is CAPRDRGDYGYTF. The CDR3 DNA sequence: TGTGCTCCCCGGGACAGGGGGGACTATGGCTACACCTTC. Using reference TRBV9 and TRBJ1-2 for the parts outside the CDR3, the full variable domain is DSGVTQTPKHLITATGQRVTLRCSPRSGDLSVYWYQQSLDQGLQFLIQYYNGEERAKGNILERFSAQQFPDLHSELNLSSLELGDSALYFCAPRDRGDYGYTFGSGTRLTVV.

The rearrangement joins TRBV2 to TRBJ2-7, with D perhaps TRBD1 (5 bases). The germline V gene has CDR1 SNHLY and CDR2 FYNNEI. This CDR3 has 15 residues. Deletions cut 5 bases from V and 5 bases from J, with 19 bases between. In DNA, the CDR3 is TGTGCCAGCAGTTACCTAGGCAGGGTTTTAAACGAGCAGTACTTC. This translates into CASSYLGRVLNEQYF.

The chain employs TRBV11-2 and TRBJ1-6; D possibly corresponds to TRBD1 (6 bases). The germline CDR1 and CDR2 sequences are SGHAT and FQNNGV. The CDR3 is made up of 14 amino acids. V lost 7 bases and J lost 4, with 11 bases in between. CDR3 sequence (DNA): TGTGCCAGCAACGGACAGATTTATAATTCACCCCTCCACTTT. Translating gives CASNGQIYNSPLHF. The complete variable domain, with remaining parts taken from reference TRBV11-2 and TRBJ1-6, reads EAGVAQSPRYKIIEKRQSVAFWCNPISGHATLYWYQQILGQGPKLLIQFQNNGVVDDSQLPKDRFSAERLKGVDSTLKIQPAKLEDSAVYLCASNGQIYNSPLHFGNGTRLTVT.

This clonotype was counted a few times. The J gene is TRBJ1-3, the V gene TRBV19; D remains unclear. This CDR3 is 15 amino acids long. The V end lost 0 bases, the J end lost 2 bases, and 8 bases lay between the germline ends. Germline CDR1 LNHDA, CDR2 SQIVND (reference sequence). The CDR3 DNA reads TGTGCCAGTAGTATAGATCCGGCGGCTGGAAACACCATATATTTT. Residues: CASSIDPAAGNTIYF.